The clone carrying this T cell receptor beta chain has ten or more counts. Profiling relied on immunoSEQ multiplex PCR, and the TCRdb table lists in-frame clones only, not all of them. The data show about 400,000 clones, around 90% seen once. The sample originates from a study of blood T cell repertoires in COVID-19. About the study: Collection of acute and convalescent COVID-19 samples took place in the United States, Italy and Spain.

Study members were between roughly 18 and 89 years old and lived in 20 to 30 US regions. Categorization into cohorts depended on clinical history that participants reported. The sequence derives from a woman aged 40 to 55 with acute COVID-19. Sequenced sample: PBMCs or T cells enriched from blood (not recorded which).

CDR3 DNA sequence: TGTGCCAGCAGTGCGCAGGTGGTCGGGGAGCTGTTTTTT. Translation gives CASSAQVVGELFF. The rearrangement uses TRBV2 and TRBJ2-2, with D unresolved. Trimming pared 4 bases from V and 7 bases from J, leaving 10 bases between. This CDR3 comprises 13 residues. Germline CDR1 is SNHLY and CDR2 is FYNNEI.